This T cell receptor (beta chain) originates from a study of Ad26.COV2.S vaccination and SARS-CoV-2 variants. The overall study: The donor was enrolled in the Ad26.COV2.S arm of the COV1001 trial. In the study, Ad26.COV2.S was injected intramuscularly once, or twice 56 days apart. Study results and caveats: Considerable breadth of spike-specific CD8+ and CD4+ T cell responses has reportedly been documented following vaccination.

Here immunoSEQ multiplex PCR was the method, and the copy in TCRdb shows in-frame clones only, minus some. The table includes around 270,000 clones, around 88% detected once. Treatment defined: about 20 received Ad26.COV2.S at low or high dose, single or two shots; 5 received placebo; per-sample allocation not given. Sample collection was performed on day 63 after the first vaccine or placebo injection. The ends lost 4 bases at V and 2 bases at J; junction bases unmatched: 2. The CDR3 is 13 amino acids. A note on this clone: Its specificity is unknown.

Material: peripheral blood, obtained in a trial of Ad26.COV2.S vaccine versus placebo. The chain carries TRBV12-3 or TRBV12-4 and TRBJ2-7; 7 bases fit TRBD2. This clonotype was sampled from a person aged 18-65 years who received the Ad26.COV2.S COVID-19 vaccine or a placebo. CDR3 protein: CASSSGGAYEQYF. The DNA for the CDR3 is TGTGCCAGCAGTTCGGGGGGAGCCTACGAGCAGTACTTC.